This T cell receptor beta chain was sequenced in a study of shared clonotypes between healthy human individuals. Looking at the study overall: Used for every donor were three CD4 naive, three CD4 memory, two CD8 naive and one CD8 memory plate.

Germline CDR1 reads SGHVS; CDR2 reads FQNEAQ. The V segment lost 2 bases and the J segment 0 bases; nucleotides outside the gene matches: 14. The CDR3 sequence is 19 residues long. Using about 190 ng DNA, some 30,000 T cell genomes, the sorted-subset replicate PCRs were run. Some clones are missing from TCRdb's copy, which holds only in-frame ones; the method was immunoSEQ multiplex PCR. The table has 850,000 to 1,100,000 clones, approximately 77% seen once. Points on this clone: Its matching antigen is unknown.

General observations from the study: Donors were few, which limited the genetic and exposure-history diversity represented. Rarefaction indicated that sorted-subset sequencing remained incomplete although depth was large.

This chain uses TRBV7-8 with TRBJ2-3; TRBD1 matches at 7 bases. The receptor was derived from a man aged 18 to 30 in good health. Some clones in this sample may be carry-over from other donors' samples. Sequencing input: memory CD4+ T cells from PBMCs. The subset was: CD45RA-negative fraction. This chain's CDR3 is CASSLLADRRFYSTDTQYF. DNA of the CDR3: TGTGCCAGCAGCTTACTTGCGGACAGGCGATTTTATAGCACAGATACGCAGTATTTT.